The 5 T cell receptor beta chains reported below all come from one sample, sequenced in a study of T cells in Graves' hyperthyroidism and ophthalmopathy. RNA transcripts were the template for amplifying TCR beta CDR3 regions. The HTBI primer set was used in a first-round RT-PCR of the TCR CDR3. TCRdb reprocessed the multiplex PCR reads with MiXCR, giving one entry per CDR3 protein. The sample has approximately 100,000 distinct CDR3 sequences, around 50% seen once; the top ten hold about 25%. Input material: blood. Receptors originate from a man aged 35-49 years with Graves' hyperthyroidism.

The chain employs TRBV29-1 and TRBJ1-1; possibly TRBD1 for D (6 bases). Germline-derived CDR1 and CDR2 are SQVTM and ANQGSEA. V shed 8 bases and J shed 1 base, with 14 bases lying between them. The CDR3 is 13 residues long. The CDR3 DNA sequence: TGCAGCAGTCCAAGGGGGGGGAACACTGAAGCTTTCTTT. Its protein product is CSSPRGGNTEAFF.

Comment on this clonotype: A much bigger clone sits one base away, suggesting this may be a read error. This rearrangement joins TRBV7-3 to TRBJ1-6, with TRBD1 identical over 11 bases. Germline CDR1 and CDR2: SGHTA and FQGTGA. The CDR3 totals 18 residues. CDR3 coding DNA: TGCGCCAGCAGCCAGCCCTACCGGGGGGGACAGGGGGATTCACCCCTCCACTTT. Translating gives CASSQPYRGGQGDSPLHF.

The rearrangement uses TRBV7-3 and TRBJ1-2; 7 positions match TRBD1. Germline V CDR1 and CDR2: SGHTA, FQGTGA. The CDR3 consists of 14 residues. With V trimmed by 4 bases and J by 8 bases, 10 bases remained unmatched. This CDR3 is CASSSGTALFGYTF. The DNA for the CDR3 is TGTGCCAGCAGCTCAGGGACAGCCCTATTCGGCTACACCTTC.

The sample holds many counts of this clonotype. The J gene is TRBJ2-3, the V gene TRBV12-5, with a possible D match to TRBD2 (5 bases). Trimming removed 6 bases from V and 4 bases from J, with 8 bases in between. The CDR3 totals 12 residues. From germline, CDR1 is LGHNT and CDR2 FRNRAP. This CDR3 is CASGRGSDTQYF. The CDR3 DNA sequence: TGTGCTAGTGGCCGGGGATCAGATACGCAGTATTTT.

At least ten counts were recorded for this clonotype. The chain uses TRBV7-9 and TRBJ2-1; 10 bases agree with TRBD2. V lost 7 bases, J lost 0 bases, and 12 bases stayed unmatched. CDR3 length equals 18 residues. Germline V gene lookup returns CDR1 SEHNR and CDR2 FQNEAQ (reference sequence). CDR3 DNA sequence: TGTGCCAGCACCCCGCTTCGGACTAGCGGCAGCTCCTACAATGAGCAGTTCTTC. Residues: CASTPLRTSGSSYNEQFF.